This passage covers 14 T cell receptor beta chains from one sample sequenced in a study of blood T cell repertoires in COVID-19. Profiling relied on immunoSEQ multiplex PCR, and the TCRdb table lists in-frame clones only, not all of them. The sample holds 85,000 to 95,000 clones, approximately 87% seen once. Material for sequencing was peripheral blood. These receptor sequences come from a human donor with acute or convalescent COVID-19. The donor label of this sample is uncertain.

The chain employs TRBV5-1 and TRBJ2-1; tentatively, D is TRBD2 (5 bases). The CDR3 is made up of 13 amino acids. CDR1 and CDR2 from the germline V gene are SGHRS and YFSETQ. The V end lost 0 bases, the J end lost 7 bases, and 8 bases lay between the germline ends. CDR3 DNA sequence: TGCGCCAGCAGCTTGGTAGGCGGGAATGAGCAGTTCTTC. This codes for CASSLVGGNEQFF.

The V and J genes are TRBV7-8 and TRBJ2-5, with D possibly matching TRBD1 (7 bases). V lost 5 bases and J 5 bases, leaving 18 bases between the germline ends. This CDR3 has 15 residues. CDR1 and CDR2 (germline): SGHVS, FQNEAQ. The CDR3 nucleotides are TGTGCCAGCAGCATGGACAGGCGGGGCGGGGAGACCCAGTACTTC. Translated: CASSMDRRGGETQYF.

This clone was seen only a few times. The J gene is TRBJ1-5, the V gene TRBV15; 8 nucleotides match TRBD1. Per germline, CDR1 LNHNV and CDR2 YYDKDF (reference sequence). J gave up 7 bases and V 1 base, and 6 bases lay outside the gene matches. This CDR3 region has 15 residues. CDR3 nucleotide sequence: TGTGCCACCAGCAGAGGAACAGGGGGTAGGCAGCCCCAGCATTTT. Residues: CATSRGTGGRQPQHF.

The CDR3 region has the DNA TGTGCCAGCAGCCCACAGGGGGGATCCTACAATGAGCAGTTCTTC. It specifies CASSPQGGSYNEQFF. J is TRBJ2-1 and V is TRBV6-5; 8 bases are shared with TRBD1. The CDR3 extends over 15 amino acids. Germline V gene lookup returns CDR1 MNHEY and CDR2 SVGAGI. The V segment lost 6 bases and the J segment 1 base; nucleotides outside the gene matches: 5.

The V gene is TRBV28, the J gene TRBJ2-7, with TRBD2 matching over 8 bases. The CDR3 length is 18 residues. Trimming took 5 bases from V and 2 from J; bases not matched to a gene: 17. The germline V gene has CDR1 MDHEN and CDR2 SYDVKM. The CDR3 coding sequence is TGTGCCAGCAGTCGCGCCTGGGCGGGGGGTCCCTATCCCTACGAGCAGTACTTC. Translated, it gives CASSRAWAGGPYPYEQYF.

V gene TRBV24-1 combines with J gene TRBJ2-3, with TRBD1 matching over 9 bases. CDR1 is KGHDR, CDR2 SFDVKD, per germline. This CDR3 has 14 residues. V gave up 8 bases and J gave up 5 bases; unmatched junction bases: 7. The CDR3 DNA reads as TGTGCCACCACTGGGACAGGGCGGGAAGATACGCAGTATTTT. As protein: CATTGTGREDTQYF.

The chain recombines TRBV5-1 with TRBJ1-2; TRBD1 matches at 10 bases. The CDR3 contains 13 residues. V lost 5 bases and J lost 6; bases outside the gene matches: 4. CDR1 SGHRS and CDR2 YFSETQ come from the germline V gene. DNA of the CDR3: TGCGCCAGCAGGGCCGGGACAGGGGATGGCTACACCTTC. Encoded protein: CASRAGTGDGYTF. The full variable domain, with the rest looked up from reference TRBV5-1 and TRBJ1-2, is KAGVTQTPRYLIKTRGQQVTLSCSPISGHRSVSWYQQTPGQGLQFLFEYFSETQRNKGNFPGRFSGRQFSNSRSEMNVSTLELGDSALYLCASRAGTGDGYTFGSGTRLTVV.

The rearrangement joins TRBV7-9 to TRBJ2-2, with D possibly matching TRBD2 (6 bases). CDR3 size: 14 residues. The germline CDR1 and CDR2 sequences are SEHNR and FQNEAQ (reference sequence). V was trimmed by 5 bases and J by 8 bases, leaving 15 bases between them. CDR3 sequence reads: CASSISGYAGELFF. The CDR3 nucleotides are TGTGCCAGCAGCATAAGCGGGTATGCAGGGGAGCTGTTTTTT.

The chain is built from TRBV3-1 (or the pseudogene TRBV3-2) and TRBJ1-1; D call uncertain. Trimming took 1 base from V and 3 from J, leaving 6 bases between them. Germline V gene sequence: CDR1 LGHDT, CDR2 YNNKEL (reference sequence). The CDR3 loop spans 13 amino acids. CDR3 region: CASSQVSDTEAFF. CDR3 DNA: TGTGCCAGCAGCCAAGTAAGCGACACTGAAGCTTTCTTT.

The chain carries TRBV19 and TRBJ2-3; 7 bases are shared with TRBD2. This CDR3 region has 14 residues. CDR1 is LNHDA and CDR2 is SQIVND in the germline V gene (reference sequence). V was clipped by 7 bases and J by 2 bases; unmatched bases: 6. In DNA form, the CDR3 reads TGTGCCAGTACTCCTAGCGGATCCACAGATACGCAGTATTTT. Translating gives CASTPSGSTDTQYF.

The V gene is TRBV28, the J gene TRBJ1-1, with D unresolved. CDR3 length: 14 residues. Germline CDR1 MDHEN, CDR2 SYDVKM. V lost 4 bases and J lost 3, with 12 bases in between. Here the CDR3 reads CASSSTPSYTEAFF. The DNA of the CDR3 is TGTGCCAGCAGTTCCACCCCCAGTTACACTGAAGCTTTCTTT.

Note on this clone: The sample carries other DNA sequences with the same CDR3. The chain is built from TRBV7-9 and TRBJ1-4, with D maybe TRBD1 (5 bases). Germline V gene sequence: CDR1 SEHNR, CDR2 FQNEAQ (reference sequence). V lost 2 bases, J lost 0 bases, and 7 bases lay in between. The CDR3 has 15 amino acids. The CDR3 bases are TGTGCCAGCAGCTTAAGACAGTCAACTAATGAAAAACTGTTTTTT. Residues: CASSLRQSTNEKLFF.

The chain recombines TRBV2 with TRBJ1-5; D is possibly TRBD1 (6 bases). Trimming removed 3 bases from V and 2 bases from J, with 14 bases in between. The germline V gene has CDR1 SNHLY and CDR2 FYNNEI. This CDR3 spans 16 amino acids. The DNA for the CDR3 is TGTGCCAGCAGTGATACAGGGCGAGGACGCAATCAGCCCCAGCATTTT. Translation gives CASSDTGRGRNQPQHF.

The V and J genes are TRBV28 and TRBJ2-7, with 8 bases matching TRBD2. V trimming: 6 bases; J trimming: 0 bases; junction bases outside the gene matches: 7. Germline V gene lookup returns CDR1 MDHEN and CDR2 SYDVKM. This CDR3 has 15 amino acids. Written as DNA, the CDR3 is TGTGCCAGCAGCCCACTAGCGGTCAACTCCTACGAGCAGTACTTC. Protein product: CASSPLAVNSYEQYF.